This T cell receptor beta chain was documented in a study of CD4 T cells in relation to SARS-CoV-2 and coronaviruses. Overall study: Convalescent donors were aged roughly 20 to 80, with median about 40 years.

Whole-study results and caveats: Approximately 65% of donors had memory CD4+ clonotypes crossrecognizing SARS-CoV-2 and common cold coronavirus spike.

With respect to this clone: Antigen specificity is unknown.

Profiling relied on immunoSEQ multiplex PCR, and the TCRdb table lists in-frame clones only, not all of them. The top ten clones hold just over 20% of a sample with approximately 41,000 clones, more than 60% of them seen once. This CDR3 has 15 residues. Germline trimming cut 5 bases from V and 4 bases from J; bases unmatched to any gene: 9. From germline, CDR1 is SGHDT and CDR2 YYEEEE. V gene TRBV5-6 combines with J gene TRBJ2-7; the match to TRBD1 covers 10 bases. Sequenced sample: memory CD4+ T cells from PBMCs, cultured in vitro. The clonotype originates from an adult with COVID-19. CDR3 sequence: CASRLTGGEFYEQYF. CDR3 in DNA: TGTGCCAGCAGACTGACAGGGGGCGAGTTTTACGAGCAGTACTTC.